The 3 T cell receptor beta chains below come from one sample, sequenced in a study of T cell responses to AZD1222 COVID-19 vaccine. Clones were sequenced by immunoSEQ multiplex PCR, and TCRdb holds only the in-frame ones, with some missing. The sample lists about 120,000 clones; 70% to 90% were seen once. The sequenced sample was peripheral blood, obtained on day 0 of AZD1222 vaccination. The source of these receptors is an adult in good health.

The chain has TRBV7-8 and TRBJ2-5; D remains ambiguous. The CDR3 has 13 amino acids. The germline gives CDR1 SGHVS, CDR2 FQNEAQ. V lost 8 bases, J lost 5 bases, and 15 bases lay in between. The CDR3: CASGRTLGETQYF. The DNA for the CDR3 is TGTGCCAGCGGCCGGACCTTAGGGGAGACCCAGTACTTC.

This chain joins TRBV15 and TRBJ1-2; a weak D match, TRBD1 (5 bases). Germline CDR1 LNHNV, CDR2 YYDKDF (reference sequence). Trimming left V 6 bases short and J 5 bases short, with 16 bases between. This CDR3 has 14 amino acids. The CDR3 sequence: CATRILGGRYGYTF. CDR3 DNA: TGTGCCACCAGGATTCTCGGGGGGAGATATGGCTACACCTTC.

The rearrangement links TRBV3-1 (or the pseudogene TRBV3-2) to TRBJ1-6; no clear D gene. The CDR3 is made up of 15 amino acids. The germline CDR1 and CDR2 sequences are LGHDT and YNNKEL (reference sequence). V shed 4 bases and J shed 5 bases, with 12 bases lying between them. CDR3 nucleotides: TGTGCCAGCAGCCGGTCCGACACGGATAATTCACCCCTCCACTTT. Translation gives CASSRSDTDNSPLHF.